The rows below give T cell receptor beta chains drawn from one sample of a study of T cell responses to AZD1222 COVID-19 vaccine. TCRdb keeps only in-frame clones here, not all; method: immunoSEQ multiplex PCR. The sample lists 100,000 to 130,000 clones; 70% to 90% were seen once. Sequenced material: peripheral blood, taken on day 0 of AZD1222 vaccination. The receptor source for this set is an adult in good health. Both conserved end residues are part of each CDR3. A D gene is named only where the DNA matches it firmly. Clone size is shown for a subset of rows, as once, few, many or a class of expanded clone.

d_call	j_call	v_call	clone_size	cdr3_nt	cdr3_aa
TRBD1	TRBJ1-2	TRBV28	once	TGTGCCAGCACTTCTCCCCTGGACAGGCTCAACTATGGCTACACCTTC	CASTSPLDRLNYGYTF
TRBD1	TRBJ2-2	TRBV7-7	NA	TGTGCTAGCAGCAGAGACAGGGGCGGCACCGGGGAGCTGTTTTTT	CASSRDRGGTGELFF
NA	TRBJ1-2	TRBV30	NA	TGTGCCTGGAGTCGCCAGACCTATGGCTACACCTTC	CAWSRQTYGYTF
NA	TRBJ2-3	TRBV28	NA	TGTGCCAGCAGTCTTCCTTTTGGGGGAGCGACTACAGATACGCAGTATTTT	CASSLPFGGATTDTQYF
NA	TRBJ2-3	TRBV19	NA	TGTGCCAGTAGCACCAAATGGGGAACAGATACGCAGTATTTT	CASSTKWGTDTQYF
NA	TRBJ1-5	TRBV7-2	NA	TGTGCCAGCAGCTTGACGGGTCTCAATCAGCCCCAGCATTTT	CASSLTGLNQPQHF
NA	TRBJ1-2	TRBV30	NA	TGTGCCTGGAGTGATAAGGGGGTCTATGGCTACACCTTC	CAWSDKGVYGYTF
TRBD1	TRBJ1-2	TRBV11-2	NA	TGTGCCAGCAGCCGACAGGGGGGCAACTATGGCTACACCTTC	CASSRQGGNYGYTF
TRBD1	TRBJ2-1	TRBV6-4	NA	TGTGCCAGCAGTGACGACAGGGATAATGAGCAGTTCTTC	CASSDDRDNEQFF
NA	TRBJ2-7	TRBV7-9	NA	TGTGCCAGCAGCTTAGGGAGCGGACTGACCTACGAGCAGTACTTC	CASSLGSGLTYEQYF
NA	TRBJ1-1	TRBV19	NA	TGTGCCAGTAGTTCCCGGACGAACACTGAAGCTTTCTTT	CASSSRTNTEAFF
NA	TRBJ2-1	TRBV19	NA	TGTGCCAGTAATACGGTCGACGCGGCGGGGCCTGAGCAGTTCTTC	CASNTVDAAGPEQFF
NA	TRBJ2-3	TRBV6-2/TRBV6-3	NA	TGTGCCAGCAGCCTCCTGCAGCTCACAGATACGCAGTATTTT	CASSLLQLTDTQYF
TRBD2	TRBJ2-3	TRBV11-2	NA	TGTGCCAGCAGCTCACAGGAGAGGACTAGCGGCACAGATACGCAGTATTTT	CASSSQERTSGTDTQYF
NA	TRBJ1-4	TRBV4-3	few	TGCGCCAGCAGCCAAGGACAGGTCGGTGAAAAACTGTTTTTT	CASSQGQVGEKLFF
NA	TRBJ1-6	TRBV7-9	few	TGTGCCAGCAGCCCGGAGCTGTCCTCACCCCTCCACTTT	CASSPELSSPLHF
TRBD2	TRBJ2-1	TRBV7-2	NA	TGTGCCAGCAGCTTGCTAGCGGGAGCCAGTGAGCAGTTCTTC	CASSLLAGASEQFF
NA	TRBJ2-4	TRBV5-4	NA	TGTGCCAGCAGCATGGACTACAAAAACATTCAGTACTTC	CASSMDYKNIQYF
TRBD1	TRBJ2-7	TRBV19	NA	TGTGCCAGTAGTACTCGACAGGGGGCTAGGGGGGAGCAGTACTTC	CASSTRQGARGEQYF
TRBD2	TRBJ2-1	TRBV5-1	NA	TGCGCCAGCAGCTTGAACTCGGGAGGGCAAGGTGAGCAGTTCTTC	CASSLNSGGQGEQFF
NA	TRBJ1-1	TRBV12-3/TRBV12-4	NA	TGTGCCAGCAGTATGGCCCGTAACACTGAAGCTTTCTTT	CASSMARNTEAFF
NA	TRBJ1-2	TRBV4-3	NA	TGCGCCAGCAGCCAAGAACTCGGACATAGGGGCTACACCTTC	CASSQELGHRGYTF